The clone carrying this TCR beta chain appeared a few times. The antigen is not known. In germline, CDR1 is SGHRS, CDR2 YFSETQ. The CDR3 runs 19 residues. V lost 5 bases, J lost 0 bases, and 10 bases stayed unmatched. This sample is part of a study of response to subunit inactivated influenza vaccine. Study-level results: Seasonal influenza vaccination, on each occasion, was suggested by the authors to recruit few new T cells.

TCRdb analysed the RT-PCR reads with MiXCR anew, one entry per CDR3 protein. The sample has about 310,000 distinct CDR3 sequences; less than 25% are singletons. The genes are TRBV5-1 and TRBJ2-3; 15 bases map to TRBD2. The receptor comes from a man aged 50 to 69 who received an inactivated influenza vaccine. This specimen was PBMCs from blood, taken less than 22 months after vaccination. As DNA, the CDR3 is TGCGCCAGCAGTAACGGACTAGCGGGGGGGAGGACTAGCACAGATACGCAGTATTTT. Amino acid sequence: CASSNGLAGGRTSTDTQYF.